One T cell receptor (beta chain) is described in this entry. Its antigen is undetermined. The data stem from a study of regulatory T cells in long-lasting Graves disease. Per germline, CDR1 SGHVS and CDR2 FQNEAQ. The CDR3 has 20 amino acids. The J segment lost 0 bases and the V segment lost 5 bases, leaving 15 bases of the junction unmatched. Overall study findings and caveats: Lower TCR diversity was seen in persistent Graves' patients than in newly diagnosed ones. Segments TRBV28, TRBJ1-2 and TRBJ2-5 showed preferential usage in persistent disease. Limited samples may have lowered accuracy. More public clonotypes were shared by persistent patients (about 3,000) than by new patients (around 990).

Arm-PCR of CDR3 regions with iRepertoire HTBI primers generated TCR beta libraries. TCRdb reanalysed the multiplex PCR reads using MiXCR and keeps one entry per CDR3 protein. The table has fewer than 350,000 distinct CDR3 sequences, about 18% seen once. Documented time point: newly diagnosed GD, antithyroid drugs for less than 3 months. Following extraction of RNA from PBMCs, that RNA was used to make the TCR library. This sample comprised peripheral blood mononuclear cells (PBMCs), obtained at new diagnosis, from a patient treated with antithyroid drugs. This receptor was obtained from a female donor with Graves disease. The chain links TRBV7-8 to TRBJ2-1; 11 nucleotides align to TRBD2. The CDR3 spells CASSASGTSGPDSSYNEQFF. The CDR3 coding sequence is TGTGCCAGCAGCGCCTCCGGGACTAGCGGACCTGATAGCTCCTACAATGAGCAGTTCTTC.